Shown below are 32 T cell receptor beta chains from a single sample sequenced in a study of identical twins (TCRdb year 2016). The library was prepared using 5' RACE. The sequencing machine was an Illumina HiSeq 2000. TCRdb's own reprocessing of the public reads used fastp at Q25 and MiXCR and kept productive beta chains. A single entry per CDR3 protein holds the most common genes and DNA from its merged rows. For this sample there are about 520,000 distinct CDR3 sequences; roughly 21% appear just once. The ten largest account for 0.91% of the sample. This sample also appeared in a second study, on T cells expressing NK-cell markers.

Sequencing used CD4+ T cells sorted from blood. The receptors shown here come from a woman in her late teens or twenties in good health.

The table lists this clonotype with a few counts. The J gene is TRBJ2-1, the V gene TRBV3-1, with 10 bases matching TRBD1. V lost 5 bases to trimming and J lost 9 bases; unmatched junction nucleotides: 7. Germline V gives CDR1 LGHDT, CDR2 YNNKEL (reference sequence). The CDR3 extends over 14 amino acids. CDR3 coding DNA: TGTGCCAGCAGCAGACAGGGGGCGATAGGTGAGCAGTTCTTC. Translating gives CASSRQGAIGEQFF.

V usage is TRBV15 and J usage is TRBJ1-2; 10 nucleotides line up with TRBD1. The ends lost 1 base at V and 4 bases at J; junction bases unmatched: 6. There are 16 residues in the CDR3. CDR1 and CDR2 (germline): LNHNV, YYDKDF (reference sequence). In nucleotides, the CDR3 is TGTGCCACCAGCAGAGTTCGGGGACAGGGGACCTATGGCTACACCTTC. This encodes CATSRVRGQGTYGYTF.

The chain combines TRBV3-1 with TRBJ2-3; 12 nucleotides align to TRBD2. Germline loops: CDR1 LGHDT, CDR2 YNNKEL (reference sequence). The CDR3 loop spans 18 amino acids. The trim removed 10 bases at V and 2 bases at J, leaving 16 bases unmatched. CDR3 nucleotide sequence: TGTGCCATCAGTTCAGCGGCTAGCGGGGGGGATTACACAGATACGCAGTATTTT. Residues: CAISSAASGGDYTDTQYF.

This clonotype was detected a few times. The chain uses TRBV30 and TRBJ2-7, with a possible D match to TRBD1 (6 bases). The CDR3 contains 13 residues. The V gene lost 1 base and the J gene lost 3 bases, with 10 bases spanning the gap. Germline V gene data show CDR1 as GTSNPN and CDR2 as SVGIG (reference sequence). The CDR3 coding sequence is TGTGCCTGGAGTGCGGGACACGTCTACGAGCAGTACTTC. Protein sequence: CAWSAGHVYEQYF. The variable domain in full, completed from reference TRBV30 and TRBJ2-7, reads SQTIHQWPATLVQPVGSPLSLECTVEGTSNPNLYWYRQAAGRGLQLLFYSVGIGQISSEVPQNLSASRPQDRQFILSSKKLLLSDSGFYLCAWSAGHVYEQYFGPGTRLTVT.

The V call is TRBV6-1, the J call TRBJ2-1; 8 bases agree with TRBD2. V lost 7 bases to trimming and J lost 4 bases; unmatched junction nucleotides: 6. This CDR3 spans 14 amino acids. Germline V CDR1 and CDR2: MNHNS, SASEGT. The DNA of the CDR3 is TGTGCCAGCACCCAGCGGGGGCTTTACAATGAGCAGTTCTTC. It codes for CASTQRGLYNEQFF.

This clonotype has more than one count but fewer than ten. The CDR3 spells CASRNSGIRNEQYF. CDR3 coding DNA: TGTGCCAGCAGAAATAGCGGGATCAGGAACGAGCAGTACTTC. The chain carries TRBV7-2 and TRBJ2-7, with 8 nucleotides matching TRBD2. The trim removed 6 bases at V and 5 bases at J, leaving 9 bases unmatched. This CDR3 is 14 amino acids long. Germline assignment: CDR1 SGHTA and CDR2 FQGNSA.

This chain uses TRBV27 with TRBJ1-4; maybe TRBD1 (5 bases). Germline CDR1 and CDR2: MNHEY and SMNVEV (reference sequence). The CDR3 extends over 16 amino acids. V gave up 3 bases and J gave up 8 bases, with 19 bases separating them. CDR3: CASSLSLGRITEKLFF. The CDR3 coding sequence is TGTGCCAGCAGTTTGAGCCTGGGACGGATTACAGAAAAACTGTTTTTT.

This clonotype was found a few times. This chain links TRBV5-1 with TRBJ2-2; D is possibly TRBD1 (6 bases). The germline V gene has CDR1 SGHRS and CDR2 YFSETQ. This CDR3 comprises 14 residues. V was pared by 0 bases and J by 6 bases, with 9 bases between. The DNA for the CDR3 is TGCGCCAGCAGCTTGGGGCAGGGGTCCGGGGAGCTGTTTTTT. It codes for CASSLGQGSGELFF. Supplemented by reference TRBV5-1 and TRBJ2-2, the full variable domain reads KAGVTQTPRYLIKTRGQQVTLSCSPISGHRSVSWYQQTPGQGLQFLFEYFSETQRNKGNFPGRFSGRQFSNSRSEMNVSTLELGDSALYLCASSLGQGSGELFFGEGSRLTVL.

The CDR3 nucleotides are TGTGCCAGTTATGGGCCATGGGGCCCGAACACCGGGGAGCTGTTTTTT. It specifies CASYGPWGPNTGELFF. The V and J genes are TRBV19 and TRBJ2-2, with D tentatively TRBD1 (5 bases). Germline V gene sequence: CDR1 LNHDA, CDR2 SQIVND (reference sequence). V was trimmed by 8 bases and J by 0 bases, leaving 16 bases between them. The CDR3 is made up of 16 amino acids. Full variable domain (outside the CDR3, taken from reference TRBV19 and TRBJ2-2): DGGITQSPKYLFRKEGQNVTLSCEQNLNHDAMYWYRQDPGQGLRLIYYSQIVNDFQKGDIAEGYSVSREKKESFPLTVTSAQKNPTAFYLCASYGPWGPNTGELFFGEGSRLTVL.

The table lists this clonotype with a few counts. This chain joins TRBV7-2 and TRBJ1-1, with 7 nucleotides matching TRBD1. The CDR3 is made up of 14 amino acids. Germline CDR1 SGHTA, CDR2 FQGNSA. The V segment lost 5 bases and the J segment 6 bases; nucleotides outside the gene matches: 9. The DNA for the CDR3 is TGTGCCAGCAGCCCACAGGGGATTAAGTCTGAAGCTTTCTTT. Its translation is CASSPQGIKSEAFF.

The gene calls are TRBV5-1 and TRBJ2-3; D assignment may be TRBD1 or TRBD2 (5 bases each). CDR3 length: 15 residues. The germline CDR1 and CDR2 sequences are SGHRS and YFSETQ. V was shortened by 4 bases and J by 0 bases, with 12 bases between the two germline ends. CDR3 in DNA: TGCGCCAGCAGCCCGGGACCTACCAGCACAGATACGCAGTATTTT. Protein product: CASSPGPTSTDTQYF.

In this sample, this clonotype turned up a few times. V and J are TRBV6-1 and TRBJ1-2; D unclear. The V gene's germline CDR1 is MNHNS and CDR2 SASEGT. V lost 6 bases, J lost 8 bases, and 16 bases lay in between. This CDR3 region has 13 residues. CDR3 sequence: CASREEIFQGYTF. Here the CDR3 DNA reads TGTGCCAGCAGGGAGGAAATATTCCAAGGCTACACCTTC.

In its sample, this clonotype was seen a few times. The chain joins TRBV11-2 to TRBJ1-6; D is possibly TRBD1 (6 bases). Trimming stripped 0 bases from V and 10 bases from J, with 13 bases between. CDR1 is SGHAT and CDR2 is FQNNGV in the germline V gene. The CDR3 runs 15 residues. CDR3 in DNA: TGTGCCAGCAGCTTAGAAAGGGGGGACCGCTCACCCCTCCACTTT. This translates into CASSLERGDRSPLHF.

This clonotype was counted a few times. V and J are TRBV5-1 and TRBJ2-2, with D unresolved. Trimming removed 1 base from V and 0 bases from J, with 10 bases in between. The length of the CDR3 is 16 residues. Germline-derived CDR1 and CDR2 are SGHRS and YFSETQ. CDR3 nucleotide sequence: TGCGCCAGCAGCTTGACCATGAACGCGAACACCGGGGAGCTGTTTTTT. Protein sequence: CASSLTMNANTGELFF.

This clonotype was detected only a few times. Its ends do not fully match the called genes, so a read error is possible. V usage is TRBV7-7 and J usage is TRBJ2-2, with unresolved D. The CDR3 contains 13 residues. Germline V CDR1 and CDR2: SSHAT, FNYEAQ (reference sequence). CDR3 DNA: TGTGCTAGCAGCCGTCCGGGCACCGGGGAGCTGTTTTTT. Its protein is CASSRPGTGELFF.

The rearrangement joins TRBV12-3 or TRBV12-4 to TRBJ2-3; D not resolved. The CDR3 sequence is 12 residues long. With 8 bases removed from V and 5 bases from J, the gap between germline ends came to 11 bases. CDR3 bases: TGTGCCAGCCGCCAGACTCAAGATACGCAGTATTTT. As protein: CASRQTQDTQYF.

This rearrangement joins TRBV20-1 to TRBJ2-1; the D gene could be TRBD1 or TRBD2 (5 bases each). V lost 2 bases, J lost 8 bases, and 10 bases lay in between. CDR3 length: 12 amino acids. From germline, CDR1 is DFQATT and CDR2 SNEGSKA (reference sequence). The DNA of the CDR3 is TGCAGTGCTAGACGGGACGAATATGAGCAGTTCTTC. Translated, it gives CSARRDEYEQFF.

J is TRBJ1-2 and V is TRBV7-2; 9 nucleotides line up with TRBD1. Germline V gene data show CDR1 as SGHTA and CDR2 as FQGNSA. The CDR3 is 16 amino acids. The V gene end was trimmed by 5 bases and the J gene end by 3 bases; junction bases not matched to a gene: 10. In DNA form, the CDR3 reads TGTGCCAGCAGCCGCGGACAGGGGATCAATTACTATGGCTACACCTTC. It translates to CASSRGQGINYYGYTF.

The gene calls are TRBV5-5 and TRBJ2-2; D is ambiguous. Per germline, CDR1 SGHKS and CDR2 YYEKEE (reference sequence). With 7 bases removed from V and 0 bases from J, the gap between germline ends came to 16 bases. The CDR3 loop spans 16 amino acids. CDR3 amino acids: CASSYLGSANTGELFF. In nucleotides, the CDR3 is TGTGCCAGCTCCTACCTCGGAAGCGCGAACACCGGGGAGCTGTTTTTT. Variable domain in full (rest from reference TRBV5-5 and TRBJ2-2): DAGVTQSPTHLIKTRGQQVTLRCSPISGHKSVSWYQQVLGQGPQFIFQYYEKEERGRGNFPDRFSARQFPNYSSELNVNALLLGDSALYLCASSYLGSANTGELFFGEGSRLTVL.

This clonotype was counted a few times. The chain recombines TRBV6-1 with TRBJ2-2; 7 bases are shared with TRBD1. V was pared by 4 bases and J by 7 bases, with 6 bases of the junction left unmatched. Germline lookup yields CDR1 MNHNS and CDR2 SASEGT. The CDR3 consists of 14 residues. CDR3 sequence (DNA): TGTGCCAGCAGTGTAGACAGGGTGGACGGGGAGCTGTTTTTT. It codes for CASSVDRVDGELFF.

The V and J genes are TRBV2 and TRBJ2-2; 7 nucleotides match TRBD2. Trimming removed 8 bases from V and 1 base from J; junction bases left unmatched: 4. CDR3 length equals 14 residues. Germline CDR1 SNHLY, CDR2 FYNNEI. The CDR3: CASDSSGNTGELFF. The CDR3 DNA reads as TGTGCCAGCGATTCTAGCGGGAACACCGGGGAGCTGTTTTTT.

This clonotype was observed a few times. The genes are TRBV10-3 and TRBJ2-7, with 9 bases that match TRBD2. This CDR3 has 14 residues. Per germline, CDR1 ENHRY and CDR2 SYGVKD. V was pared by 4 bases and J by 5 bases, with 6 bases of the junction left unmatched. CDR3: CAISGGTSIHEQYF. The DNA of the CDR3 is TGTGCCATCAGTGGGGGGACTAGCATCCACGAGCAGTACTTC.

The chain couples TRBV5-1 to TRBJ2-3; D tentatively fits TRBD1 or TRBD2 (5 bases each). The V gene's germline CDR1 is SGHRS and CDR2 YFSETQ. V was clipped by 3 bases and J by 5 bases, with 16 bases between them. The CDR3 runs 15 residues. CDR3 coding DNA: TGCGCCAGCAGCTACGGGACCCCGATGAGAGATACGCAGTATTTT. Translation: CASSYGTPMRDTQYF. Using reference TRBV5-1 and TRBJ2-3 for the parts outside the CDR3, the full variable domain is KAGVTQTPRYLIKTRGQQVTLSCSPISGHRSVSWYQQTPGQGLQFLFEYFSETQRNKGNFPGRFSGRQFSNSRSEMNVSTLELGDSALYLCASSYGTPMRDTQYFGPGTRLTVL.

This chain links TRBV28 with TRBJ1-2, with D maybe TRBD1 (5 bases). This CDR3 region has 16 residues. Trimming left V 10 bases short and J 8 bases short, with 29 bases between. Germline CDR1 and CDR2: MDHEN and SYDVKM. CDR3 in DNA: TGTGCCACTAACGCCCCCGGGGCCCTTACGACGGCGGGCTACACCTTC. It is translated as CATNAPGALTTAGYTF.

This clonotype has just a few counts. The chain combines TRBV7-6 with TRBJ2-1; 8 nucleotides agree with TRBD2. Germline trimming cut 7 bases from V and 9 bases from J; bases unmatched to any gene: 5. Germline V gene lookup returns CDR1 SGHVS and CDR2 FNYEAQ. CDR3 length equals 12 residues. The CDR3 DNA follows: TGTGCCAGCACCCCCGGGAGGGGTGAGCAGTTCTTC. Protein: CASTPGRGEQFF. The full variable domain, its missing parts supplied by reference TRBV7-6 and TRBJ2-1, is GAGVSQSPRYKVTKRGQDVALRCDPISGHVSLYWYRQALGQGPEFLTYFNYEAQQDKSGLPNDRFSAERPEGSISTLTIQRTEQRDSAMYRCASTPGRGEQFFGPGTRLTVL.

The chain is built from TRBV4-3 and TRBJ1-5; 12 bases map to TRBD1. This CDR3 is built from 15 residues. The germline CDR1 and CDR2 sequences are LGHNA and YSLEER. V was pared by 4 bases and J by 4 bases, with 2 bases of the junction left unmatched. CDR3 sequence reads: CASSPGQGANQPQHF. CDR3 DNA: TGCGCCAGCAGCCCGGGACAGGGGGCGAATCAGCCCCAGCATTTT.

The CDR3 region is CSARQGNGYTF. The CDR3 DNA is TGCAGTGCTAGACAGGGGAATGGCTACACCTTC. This chain connects TRBV20-1 to TRBJ1-2; maybe TRBD1 (6 bases). This CDR3 spans 11 amino acids. V gave up 2 bases and J gave up 6 bases, with 7 bases separating them. CDR1 is DFQATT, CDR2 SNEGSKA, per germline (reference sequence).

This clonotype has a handful of counts. This rearrangement joins TRBV12-3 or TRBV12-4 to TRBJ1-1; unclear D gene. V lost 4 bases to trimming and J lost 6 bases, with 9 bases between them. The CDR3 runs to 12 residues. As DNA, the CDR3 is TGTGCCAGCAGTTATGGTTTTGCTGAAGCTTTCTTT. As protein: CASSYGFAEAFF.

This chain joins TRBV18 and TRBJ2-1; D could derive from TRBD1 or TRBD2 (5 bases each). Trimming removed 5 bases at V and 1 base at J, with 12 bases between. Germline CDR1 and CDR2: KGHSH and LQKENI. The length of the CDR3 is 15 residues. CDR3 sequence (DNA): TGTGCCAGCTCAGGGACCAACCCTTCCTACAATGAGCAGTTCTTC. This translates into CASSGTNPSYNEQFF.

The chain uses TRBV29-1 and TRBJ2-5, with D tentatively TRBD2 (7 bases). CDR3 length equals 15 residues. The germline V gene has CDR1 SQVTM and CDR2 ANQGSEA. Deletions cut 7 bases from V and 5 bases from J, with 23 bases between. CDR3 region: CSGFGGGRILETQYF. CDR3 nucleotide sequence: TGCAGCGGATTCGGGGGCGGGAGAATCCTGGAGACCCAGTACTTC.

This clonotype was seen a handful of times. The chain is built from TRBV15 and TRBJ2-7, with D possibly being TRBD1 (5 bases). Per the germline V gene, CDR1 is LNHNV and CDR2 is YYDKDF (reference sequence). The V end was cut by 2 bases, the J end by 5 bases, with 7 bases between. This CDR3 has 12 amino acids. CDR3 nucleotides: TGTGCCACCAGCAGACCGGACAACGAGCAGTACTTC. Amino acids: CATSRPDNEQYF.

This clonotype occurred a few times. This sequence joins TRBV7-8 and TRBJ1-3; 7 nucleotides line up with TRBD1. The CDR3 is 17 residues long. Per the germline V gene, CDR1 is SGHVS and CDR2 is FQNEAQ. With V trimmed by 5 bases and J by 4 bases, 14 bases remained unmatched. The chain's CDR3 is CASSLQTATGSGNTIYF. Written as DNA, the CDR3 is TGTGCCAGCAGCCTTCAAACCGCGACAGGGTCCGGAAACACCATATATTTT.